The next 19 T cell receptor beta chains were all read from a single sample in a study of cytotoxic CD8 clonotypes in ibrutinib-treated CLL. Profiled with immunoSEQ multiplex PCR; TCRdb holds only in-frame clones, not every one. The sample includes about 40,000 clones, under 80% of them seen just once. The sequences come from PBMCs, collected at disease progression, from a patient treated with ibrutinib. The receptors originated from a human donor with chronic lymphocytic leukemia.

V and J are TRBV5-1 and TRBJ2-1; 10 bases are shared with TRBD2. CDR3 size: 17 residues. Germline loops: CDR1 SGHRS, CDR2 YFSETQ. The junction had 8 bases not matched to a gene; V was cut back by 2 bases and J by 3 bases. CDR3 protein: CASSFMGLAGVYNEQFF. CDR3 DNA: TGCGCCAGCAGCTTCATGGGGCTAGCGGGGGTCTACAATGAGCAGTTCTTC.

For this clone: The sample contains more than one DNA sequence encoding this CDR3. The chain employs TRBV13 and TRBJ2-2; D remains unclear. The CDR3 is made up of 13 amino acids. Germline V gives CDR1 PRHDT, CDR2 FYEKMQ (reference sequence). Trimming shortened V by 4 bases and J by 2 bases, and 5 bases separated the two germline ends. This chain's CDR3 is CASSSRNTGELFF. In DNA, the CDR3 is TGTGCCAGCAGCTCCCGTAACACCGGGGAGCTGTTTTTT.

The chain combines TRBV7-2 with TRBJ1-6, with 7 bases fitting TRBD1. The J segment lost 6 bases and the V segment lost 5 bases, leaving 10 bases of the junction unmatched. This CDR3 spans 16 amino acids. From germline, CDR1 is SGHTA and CDR2 FQGNSA. This chain's CDR3 is CASSPRGQIFNSPLHF. The CDR3 bases are TGTGCCAGCAGCCCACGGGGACAGATTTTTAATTCACCCCTCCACTTT.

The chain links TRBV2 to TRBJ2-1; weak D call: TRBD2 (5 bases). Germline lookup yields CDR1 SNHLY and CDR2 FYNNEI. CDR3 length equals 15 residues. V was pared by 6 bases and J by 3 bases, with 15 bases between. Here the CDR3 DNA reads TGTGCCAGCAGGTTACTAGTGATGGGCTACAATGAGCAGTTCTTC. This gives the protein CASRLLVMGYNEQFF.

This rearrangement joins TRBV28 to TRBJ2-7; 8 bases line up with TRBD2. The CDR3 runs to 13 residues. Trimming cost V 4 bases and J 6 bases; bases outside gene matches: 5. Germline values: CDR1 MDHEN, CDR2 SYDVKM. The CDR3 DNA reads TGTGCCAGCAGTTCCGGGACTAGGGCCGAGCAGTACTTC. Its protein product is CASSSGTRAEQYF. The complete variable domain, with remaining parts taken from reference TRBV28 and TRBJ2-7, reads DVKVTQSSRYLVKRTGEKVFLECVQDMDHENMFWYRQDPGLGLRLIYFSYDVKMKEKGDIPEGYSVSREKKERFSLILESASTNQTSMYLCASSSGTRAEQYFGPGTRLTVT.

The chain uses TRBV7-3 and TRBJ2-6; no reliable D call. V was pared by 6 bases and J by 5 bases, with 23 bases between. The CDR3 length is 18 residues. Germline CDR1 SGHTA, CDR2 FQGTGA. CDR3 loop: CASRPVGRLQSRANVLTF. The CDR3 region has the DNA TGTGCCAGCAGGCCTGTAGGCCGCTTACAAAGTCGGGCCAACGTCCTGACTTTC.

This sequence joins TRBV4-2 and TRBJ2-5; D gene unclear. Per the germline V gene, CDR1 is LGHNA and CDR2 is YNFKEQ. Deletions cut 8 bases from V and 4 bases from J, with 14 bases between. The CDR3 contains 13 residues. The CDR3, as DNA: TGTGCCAGCGCCCGTATGGTGGGAGAGACCCAGTACTTC. Its protein product is CASARMVGETQYF.

The sample holds a few counts of this clone. This chain uses TRBV7-9 with TRBJ2-7, with TRBD1 matching over 8 bases. CDR3 length: 14 residues. Germline V gene data show CDR1 as SEHNR and CDR2 as FQNEAQ (reference sequence). J lost 4 bases, V lost 4 bases, and 6 bases had no gene match. CDR3 sequence (DNA): TGTGCCAGCAGCTGGAGGGACAGGCAATACGAGCAGTACTTC. It specifies CASSWRDRQYEQYF. Variable domain in full (rest from reference TRBV7-9 and TRBJ2-7): DTGVSQNPRHKITKRGQNVTFRCDPISEHNRLYWYRQTLGQGPEFLTYFQNEAQLEKSRLLSDRFSAERPKGSFSTLEIQRTEQGDSAMYLCASSWRDRQYEQYFGPGTRLTVT.

The rearrangement uses TRBV7-8 and TRBJ2-2; perhaps TRBD2 as D (5 bases). Germline values: CDR1 SGHVS, CDR2 FQNEAQ. CDR3 length equals 16 residues. V was shortened by 0 bases and J by 4 bases, with 12 bases between the two germline ends. CDR3 sequence (DNA): TGTGCCAGCAGCTTAGCGCGAGGGCAAGGCACCGGGGAGCTGTTTTTT. Its protein is CASSLARGQGTGELFF.

The chain employs TRBV5-1 and TRBJ1-4; TRBD1 matches 8 bases. Looked up from germline, CDR1 is SGHRS and CDR2 is YFSETQ. Trimming removed 4 bases from V and 8 bases from J; junction bases left unmatched: 10. The CDR3 totals 15 residues. CDR3 in amino acids: CASSLRTGQSEKLFF. The CDR3 nucleotides are TGCGCCAGCAGCCTCCGGACAGGGCAGAGCGAAAAACTGTTTTTT.

The chain couples TRBV29-1 to TRBJ2-7; D might be TRBD2 (7 bases). CDR3 length: 15 amino acids. CDR1 and CDR2 from the germline V gene are SQVTM and ANQGSEA. The V gene lost 0 bases and the J gene lost 2 bases, with 14 bases spanning the gap. In nucleotides, the CDR3 is TGCAGCGTTGAAGACAGGGAGGGGGGGACCTACGAGCAGTACTTC. This codes for CSVEDREGGTYEQYF.

The chain has TRBV27 and TRBJ1-1; 8 nucleotides match TRBD1. Germline lookup yields CDR1 MNHEY and CDR2 SMNVEV (reference sequence). V lost 5 bases, J lost 4 bases, and 12 bases stayed unmatched. The CDR3 sequence is 16 residues long. The CDR3 spells CASSLFAGQGATEAFF. The CDR3 region has the DNA TGTGCCAGCAGTCTGTTCGCCGGACAGGGTGCCACTGAAGCTTTCTTT.

V is TRBV28 and J is TRBJ1-1; D is ambiguous. Looked up from germline, CDR1 is MDHEN and CDR2 is SYDVKM. Trimming removed 3 bases from V and 1 base from J, with 6 bases in between. This CDR3 spans 13 amino acids. For the CDR3, the DNA is TGTGCCAGCAGTTTTCCCCAGAACACTGAAGCTTTCTTT. Translation gives CASSFPQNTEAFF.

The CDR3 DNA follows: TGTGCCAGCAGCTTAGAGCCCGGGACAGGACAGATGAACGAGCAGTACTTC. Translation: CASSLEPGTGQMNEQYF. V and J are TRBV7-6 and TRBJ2-7; 8 bases map to TRBD1. Germline V lookup: CDR1 SGHVS, CDR2 FNYEAQ. The ends lost 1 base at V and 5 bases at J; junction bases unmatched: 13. The CDR3 runs to 17 residues.

CDR3 coding DNA: TGTGCCTCCAAAAGTCTGGCTAGCGGTGCCTACGAGCAGTACTTC. Its protein is CASKSLASGAYEQYF. This sequence joins TRBV5-6 and TRBJ2-7; TRBD2 matches at 7 bases. V lost 10 bases and J lost 2; bases outside the gene matches: 15. Germline V lookup: CDR1 SGHDT, CDR2 YYEEEE. This CDR3 has 15 amino acids.

The rearrangement joins TRBV27 to TRBJ1-4, with D tentatively TRBD1 (5 bases). The CDR3 runs to 17 residues. Deletions cut 5 bases from V and 4 bases from J, with 20 bases between. The germline gives CDR1 MNHEY, CDR2 SMNVEV (reference sequence). CDR3 amino acids: CASSPSGVLPLNEKLFF. The CDR3 DNA sequence: TGTGCCAGCAGTCCTTCGGGGGTTTTACCCCTTAATGAAAAACTGTTTTTT.

This clone is categorized as medium-sized. The chain carries TRBV11-2 and TRBJ2-1; D is undetermined. The CDR3 has 13 residues. The ends were cut back, 5 bases at V and 4 bases at J, with 9 bases in the middle. The germline V gene encodes CDR1 SGHAT and CDR2 FQNNGV. This chain's CDR3 is CASSLPEYNEQFF. Here the CDR3 DNA reads TGTGCCAGCAGCCTTCCGGAGTACAATGAGCAGTTCTTC. Complete variable domain (other parts from reference TRBV11-2 and TRBJ2-1): EAGVAQSPRYKIIEKRQSVAFWCNPISGHATLYWYQQILGQGPKLLIQFQNNGVVDDSQLPKDRFSAERLKGVDSTLKIQPAKLEDSAVYLCASSLPEYNEQFFGPGTRLTVL.

The chain joins TRBV11-3 to TRBJ2-1, with TRBD2 matching 10 bases. In germline, CDR1 is SGHNT, CDR2 YENEEA. After removal of 5 bases from V and 4 bases from J, the junction contained 14 bases not matched to a gene. This CDR3 region has 18 residues. The CDR3 spells CASSPNRWSGGVYNEQFF. CDR3 sequence (DNA): TGTGCCAGCAGCCCCAATCGGTGGAGCGGGGGGGTATACAATGAGCAGTTCTTC.

This clone is a singleton in its sample. This chain connects TRBV6-5 to TRBJ2-2; maybe TRBD1 (5 bases). Trimming cost V 6 bases and J 1 base, with 12 bases left between them. Germline loops: CDR1 MNHEY, CDR2 SVGAGI. CDR3 length: 15 residues. This CDR3 reads CASRRQLMNTGELFF. The CDR3 nucleotides are TGTGCCAGCAGAAGACAGTTAATGAACACCGGGGAGCTGTTTTTT.